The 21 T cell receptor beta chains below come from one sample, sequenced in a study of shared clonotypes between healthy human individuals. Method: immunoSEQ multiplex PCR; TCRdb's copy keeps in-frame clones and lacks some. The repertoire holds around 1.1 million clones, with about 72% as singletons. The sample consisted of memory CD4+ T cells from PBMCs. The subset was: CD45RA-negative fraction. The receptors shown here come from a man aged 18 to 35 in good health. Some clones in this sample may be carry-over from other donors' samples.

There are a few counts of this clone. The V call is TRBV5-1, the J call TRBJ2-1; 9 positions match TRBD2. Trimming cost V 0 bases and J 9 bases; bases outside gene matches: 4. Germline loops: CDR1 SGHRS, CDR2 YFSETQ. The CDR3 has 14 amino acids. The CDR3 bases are TGCGCCAGCAGCTTGGGACTAGCGGCCCCTGAGCAGTTCTTC. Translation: CASSLGLAAPEQFF.

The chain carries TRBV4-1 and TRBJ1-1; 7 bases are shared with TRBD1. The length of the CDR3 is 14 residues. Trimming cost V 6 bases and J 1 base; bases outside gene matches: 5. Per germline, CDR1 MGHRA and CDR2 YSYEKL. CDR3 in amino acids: CASRQGDRNTEAFF. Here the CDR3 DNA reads TGCGCCAGCAGGCAGGGGGATCGGAACACTGAAGCTTTCTTT.

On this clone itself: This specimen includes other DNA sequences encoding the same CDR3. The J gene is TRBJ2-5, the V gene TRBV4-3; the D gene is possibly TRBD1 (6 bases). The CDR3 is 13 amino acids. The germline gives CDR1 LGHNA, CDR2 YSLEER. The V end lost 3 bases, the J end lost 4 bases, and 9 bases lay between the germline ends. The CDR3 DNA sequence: TGCGCCAGCAGCCAGACAGGAGGAGAGACCCAGTACTTC. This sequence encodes CASSQTGGETQYF.

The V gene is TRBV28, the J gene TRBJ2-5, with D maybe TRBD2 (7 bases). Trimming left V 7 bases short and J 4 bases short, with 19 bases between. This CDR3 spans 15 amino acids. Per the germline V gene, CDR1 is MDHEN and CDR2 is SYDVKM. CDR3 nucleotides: TGTGCCAGCACCTCTCGGGGGGCGGTGGGAGAGACCCAGTACTTC. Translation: CASTSRGAVGETQYF.

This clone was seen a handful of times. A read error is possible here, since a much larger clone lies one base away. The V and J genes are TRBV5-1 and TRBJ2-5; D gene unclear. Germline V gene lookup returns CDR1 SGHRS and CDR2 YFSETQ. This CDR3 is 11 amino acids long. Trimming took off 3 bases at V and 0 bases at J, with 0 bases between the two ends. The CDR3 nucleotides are TGCGCCAGCAGCTACCAAGAGACCCAGTACTTC. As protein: CASSYQETQYF.

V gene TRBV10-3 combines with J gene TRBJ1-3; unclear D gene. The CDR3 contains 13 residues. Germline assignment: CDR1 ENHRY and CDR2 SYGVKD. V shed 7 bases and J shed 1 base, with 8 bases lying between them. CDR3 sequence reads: CAINGGSGNTIYF. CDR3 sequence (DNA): TGTGCCATCAACGGCGGGTCTGGAAACACCATATATTTT.

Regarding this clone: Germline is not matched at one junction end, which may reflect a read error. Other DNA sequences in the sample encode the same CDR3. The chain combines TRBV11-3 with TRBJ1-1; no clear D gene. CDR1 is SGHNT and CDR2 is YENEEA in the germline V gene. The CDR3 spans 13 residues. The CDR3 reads CASSLPGITEAFF. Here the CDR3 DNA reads TGTGCCAGCAGCTTGCCAGGAATCACTGAAGCCTTCTTT.

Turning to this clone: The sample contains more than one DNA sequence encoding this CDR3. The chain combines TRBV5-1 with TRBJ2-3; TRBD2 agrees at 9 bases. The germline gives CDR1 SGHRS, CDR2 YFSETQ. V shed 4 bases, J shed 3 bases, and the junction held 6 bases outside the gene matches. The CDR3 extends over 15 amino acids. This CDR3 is CASSRTSGRTDTQYF. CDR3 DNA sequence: TGCGCCAGCAGCCGGACCAGCGGGAGGACAGATACGCAGTATTTT.

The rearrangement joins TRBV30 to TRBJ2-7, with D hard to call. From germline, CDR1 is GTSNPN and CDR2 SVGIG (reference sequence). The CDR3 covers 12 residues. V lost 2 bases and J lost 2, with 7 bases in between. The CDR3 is CAWSTRTYEQYF. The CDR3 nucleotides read TGTGCCTGGAGTACCCGCACCTACGAGCAGTACTTC.

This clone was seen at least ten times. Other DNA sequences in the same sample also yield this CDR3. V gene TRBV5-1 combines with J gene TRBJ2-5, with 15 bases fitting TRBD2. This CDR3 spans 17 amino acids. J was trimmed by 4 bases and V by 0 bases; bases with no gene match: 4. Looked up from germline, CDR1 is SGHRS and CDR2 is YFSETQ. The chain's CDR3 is CASSLAGLAGGGETQYF. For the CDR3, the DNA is TGCGCCAGCAGCTTGGCAGGACTAGCGGGAGGGGGAGAGACCCAGTACTTC.

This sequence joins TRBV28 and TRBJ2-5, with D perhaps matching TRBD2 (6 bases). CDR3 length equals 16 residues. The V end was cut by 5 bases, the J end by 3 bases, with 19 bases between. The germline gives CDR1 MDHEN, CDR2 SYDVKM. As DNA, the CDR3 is TGTGCCAGCAGTAGTAGAGGGACTGCCTATGAAGAGACCCAGTACTTC. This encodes CASSSRGTAYEETQYF.

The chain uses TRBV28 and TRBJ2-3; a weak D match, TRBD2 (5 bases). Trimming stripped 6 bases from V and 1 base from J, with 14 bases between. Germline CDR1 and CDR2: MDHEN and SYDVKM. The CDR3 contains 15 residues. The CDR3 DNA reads TGTGCCAGCAGGACCCGGGAACGGGGCACAGATACGCAGTATTTT. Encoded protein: CASRTRERGTDTQYF.

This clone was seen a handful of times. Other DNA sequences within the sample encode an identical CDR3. The CDR3 region is CASSEGTLNQPQHF. The CDR3 DNA follows: TGTGCCAGCAGTGAGGGGACACTCAATCAGCCCCAGCATTTT. The V and J genes are TRBV2 and TRBJ1-5; D perhaps matches TRBD1 (6 bases). The CDR3 spans 14 residues. V lost 3 bases and J 3 bases, leaving 9 bases between the germline ends. In germline, CDR1 is SNHLY, CDR2 FYNNEI.

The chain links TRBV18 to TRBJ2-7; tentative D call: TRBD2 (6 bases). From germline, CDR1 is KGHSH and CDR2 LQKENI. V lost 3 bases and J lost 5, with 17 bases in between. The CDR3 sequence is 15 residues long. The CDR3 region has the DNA TGTGCCAGCTCACCTTGGGGACTCCTAGTCCACGAGCAGTACTTC. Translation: CASSPWGLLVHEQYF.

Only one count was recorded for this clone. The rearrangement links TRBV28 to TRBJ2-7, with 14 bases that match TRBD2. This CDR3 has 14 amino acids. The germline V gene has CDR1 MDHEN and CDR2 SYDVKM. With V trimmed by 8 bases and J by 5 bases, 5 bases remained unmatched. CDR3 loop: CASGTSGSWNEQYF. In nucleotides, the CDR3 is TGTGCCAGCGGGACTAGCGGGAGTTGGAACGAGCAGTACTTC.

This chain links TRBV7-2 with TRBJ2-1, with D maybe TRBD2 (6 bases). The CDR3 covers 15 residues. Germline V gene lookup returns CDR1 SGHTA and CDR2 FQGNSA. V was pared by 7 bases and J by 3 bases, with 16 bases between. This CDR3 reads CASTAGRANYNEQFF. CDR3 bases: TGTGCCAGCACCGCGGGGCGGGCCAACTACAATGAGCAGTTCTTC.

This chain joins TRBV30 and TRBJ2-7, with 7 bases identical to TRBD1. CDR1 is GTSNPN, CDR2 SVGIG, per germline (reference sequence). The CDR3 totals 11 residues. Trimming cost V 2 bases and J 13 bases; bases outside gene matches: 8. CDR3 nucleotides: TGTGCCTGGAGTCGACAGGGCCCGGGTTACTTC. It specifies CAWSRQGPGYF. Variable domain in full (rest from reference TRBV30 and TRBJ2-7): SQTIHQWPATLVQPVGSPLSLECTVEGTSNPNLYWYRQAAGRGLQLLFYSVGIGQISSEVPQNLSASRPQDRQFILSSKKLLLSDSGFYLCAWSRQGPGYFGPGTRLTVT.

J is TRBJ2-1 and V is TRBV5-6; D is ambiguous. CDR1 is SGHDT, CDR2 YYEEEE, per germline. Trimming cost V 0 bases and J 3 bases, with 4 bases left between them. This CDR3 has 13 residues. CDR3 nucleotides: TGTGCCAGCAGCTTGGCCCTCTACAATGAGCAGTTCTTC. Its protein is CASSLALYNEQFF.

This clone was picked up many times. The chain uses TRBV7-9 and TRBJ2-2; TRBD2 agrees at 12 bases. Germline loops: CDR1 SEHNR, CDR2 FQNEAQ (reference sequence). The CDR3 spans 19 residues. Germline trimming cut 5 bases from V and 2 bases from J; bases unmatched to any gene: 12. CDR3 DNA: TGTGCCAGCAGCCCCGGGACTAGCGGGTTTTTACCTAACACCGGGGAGCTGTTTTTT. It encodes CASSPGTSGFLPNTGELFF.

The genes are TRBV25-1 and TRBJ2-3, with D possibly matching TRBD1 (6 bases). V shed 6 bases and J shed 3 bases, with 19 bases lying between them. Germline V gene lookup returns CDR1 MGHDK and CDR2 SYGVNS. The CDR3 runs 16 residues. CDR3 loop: CASRGSPGASTDTQYF. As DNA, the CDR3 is TGTGCCAGCAGGGGCTCCCCAGGGGCCTCGACAGATACGCAGTATTTT.

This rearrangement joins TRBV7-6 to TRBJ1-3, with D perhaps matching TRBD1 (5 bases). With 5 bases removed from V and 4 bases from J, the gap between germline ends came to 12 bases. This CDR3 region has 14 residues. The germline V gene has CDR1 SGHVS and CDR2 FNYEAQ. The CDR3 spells CASSLAGPGNTIYF. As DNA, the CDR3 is TGTGCCAGCAGCCTCGCGGGACCCGGAAACACCATATATTTT.